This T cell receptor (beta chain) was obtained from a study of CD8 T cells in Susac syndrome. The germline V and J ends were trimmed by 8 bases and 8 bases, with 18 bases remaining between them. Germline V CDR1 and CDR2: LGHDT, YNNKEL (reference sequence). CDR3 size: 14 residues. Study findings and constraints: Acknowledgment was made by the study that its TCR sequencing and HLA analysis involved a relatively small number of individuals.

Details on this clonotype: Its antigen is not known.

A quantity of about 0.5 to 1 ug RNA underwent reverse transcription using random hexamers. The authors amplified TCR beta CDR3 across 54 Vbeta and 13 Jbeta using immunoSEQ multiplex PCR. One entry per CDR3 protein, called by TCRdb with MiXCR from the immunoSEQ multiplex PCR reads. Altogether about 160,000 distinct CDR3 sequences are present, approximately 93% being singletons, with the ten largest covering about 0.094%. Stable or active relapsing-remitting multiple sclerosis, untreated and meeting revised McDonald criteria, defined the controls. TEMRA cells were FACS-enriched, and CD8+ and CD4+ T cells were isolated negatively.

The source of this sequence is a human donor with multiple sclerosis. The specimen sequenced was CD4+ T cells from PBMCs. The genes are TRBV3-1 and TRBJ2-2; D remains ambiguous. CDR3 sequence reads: CASSDVLVTGELFF. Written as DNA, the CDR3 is TGTGCCAGCTCGGACGTCCTTGTCACTGGGGAGCTGTTTTTT.